A selection of T cell receptor beta chains follows, all from one sample in a study of T cells in tuberculosis. Produced via immunoSEQ multiplex PCR; TCRdb's table is partial and in-frame only. The sample carries around 26,000 clones, around nine tenths recorded once. Source material: PBMCs. These receptors were collected from a donor between 10 and 35 years old with latent tuberculosis or without tuberculosis infection. Some clones in this sample may be carry-over from other donors' samples. CDR3s include the opening cysteine and the closing phenylalanine or tryptophan. The D gene is left open where the match is weak. Size is stated for part of the rows, as once, few or many counts, or as a class when the clone is expanded.

.	TRBV7-2	TRBD2	TRBJ2-7	TGTGCCAGCAGCTTAGGACTAGCGGGAGGACCTCCCCACGAGCAGTACTTC	CASSLGLAGGPPHEQYF
.	TRBV11-2	TRBD1	TRBJ1-3	TGTGCCAGCAGCCTCCGACAGGGACTGGGTGGAAACACCATATATTTT	CASSLRQGLGGNTIYF
.	TRBV19	.	TRBJ2-7	TGTGCCAGTAGTATTGTGGAGGGATCCTCCTACGAGCAGTACTTC	CASSIVEGSSYEQYF
.	TRBV10-3	.	TRBJ1-2	TGTGCCATCACCCCCGAGGGAGGCTCTGGCTACACCTTC	CAITPEGGSGYTF
.	TRBV7-2	TRBD2	TRBJ2-7	TGTGCCAGCAGCTTAGTGGGGGGGTCCTACGAGCAGTACTTC	CASSLVGGSYEQYF
once	TRBV30	TRBD2	TRBJ2-2	TGTGCCTGGAAGGTAGCGGGGGGACGTTTTCTGTTCACGAACACCGGGGAGCTGTTTTTT	CAWKVAGGRFLFTNTGELFF
.	TRBV10-3	.	TRBJ1-5	TGTGCCATCAGTCCTTGGGGGGACCTCAATCAGCCCCAGCATTTT	CAISPWGDLNQPQHF
.	TRBV6-5	.	TRBJ1-1	TGTGCCAGCAGTTCCCCGGGAGGGCCCCGAGAAGCTTTCTTT	CASSSPGGPREAFF
.	TRBV5-1	TRBD2	TRBJ2-7	TGCGCCAGCGGGGAGGGAGGGAGCTCCTACGAGCAGTACTTC	CASGEGGSSYEQYF
.	TRBV4-2	.	TRBJ2-7	TGTGCCAGCAGCCATAGACAGGCCAGCTCCTACGAGCAGTACTTC	CASSHRQASSYEQYF
.	TRBV5-1	.	TRBJ2-7	TGCGCCAGCAGCTTGGATACAGGTTCCTACGAGCAGTACTTC	CASSLDTGSYEQYF
.	TRBV7-2	.	TRBJ1-2	TGTGCCAGCAGCTCCACAGGGAGCTATGGCTACACCTTC	CASSSTGSYGYTF
.	TRBV5-1	.	TRBJ1-1	TGCGCCAGCAGCTTGGGAGTATCGGGGGTCACTGAAGCTTTCTTT	CASSLGVSGVTEAFF
.	TRBV27	TRBD1	TRBJ2-5	TGTGCCAGCAGTCCCCTGACAGGGAAGGAGACCCAGTACTTC	CASSPLTGKETQYF
.	TRBV9	.	TRBJ2-6	TGTGCCAGCAGCGTAAGCGGAAGGTCTGGGGCCAACGTCCTGACTTTC	CASSVSGRSGANVLTF
.	TRBV5-6	.	TRBJ1-1	TGTGCCAGCAGCTTGGGGTTCTCTAGAAACACTGAAGCTTTCTTT	CASSLGFSRNTEAFF
.	TRBV19	TRBD1	TRBJ1-2	TGTGCCAGTAGTAAAGGGACAGACTATGGCTACACCTTC	CASSKGTDYGYTF
.	TRBV19	.	TRBJ1-2	TGTGCCAGTAGTATCGAGGGTGGCTATGGCTACACCTTC	CASSIEGGYGYTF
.	TRBV9	TRBD2	TRBJ2-1	TGTGCCAGCAGCCCTTTAGGTAGCGGGAGAGGGGGCAATGAGCAGTTCTTC	CASSPLGSGRGGNEQFF
.	TRBV4-3	.	TRBJ1-3	TGCGCCAGCAGCCAAGATAGGGGACACCGTGCAAACACCATATATTTT	CASSQDRGHRANTIYF
.	TRBV2	TRBD2	TRBJ2-1	TGTGCCAGCAGTGAGGGACTAGCGTACAATGAGCAGTTCTTC	CASSEGLAYNEQFF
.	TRBV5-1	TRBD1	TRBJ2-2	TGCGCCAGCAGCCTATTGACAGGGGACACCGGGGAGCTGTTTTTT	CASSLLTGDTGELFF
.	TRBV7-2	TRBD1	TRBJ1-2	TGTGCCAGCAGCTCACAGGGGGCTAAAGCTAACTATGGCTACACCTTC	CASSSQGAKANYGYTF
.	TRBV21-1	.	TRBJ1-3	TGTGCCAGCGGCAACAGGTTATCTGGAAACACCATATATTTT	CASGNRLSGNTIYF
.	TRBV15	.	TRBJ2-5	TGTGCCACCAGCAGAGATTCGACGGGAAACTGGGGGACCCAGTACTTC	CATSRDSTGNWGTQYF
.	TRBV9	.	TRBJ2-1	TGTGCCAGCAGCGTAGGAAGGGGTGGAGGGGGGGCCTATGAGCAGTTCTTC	CASSVGRGGGGAYEQFF
.	TRBV19	.	TRBJ2-1	TGTGCCAGTATTCGGACAGCCAGCTCCTACAATGAGCAGTTCTTC	CASIRTASSYNEQFF
few	TRBV6-5	TRBD1	TRBJ1-5	TGTGCCAGCAGTCTTGGGACAGGGAGCAATCAGCCCCAGCATTTT	CASSLGTGSNQPQHF
.	TRBV6-1	.	TRBJ1-2	TGTGCCAGCAGTGAGGCAGGGTATGGCTACACCTTC	CASSEAGYGYTF
.	TRBV4-1	.	TRBJ1-4	TGCGCCAGCAGCCACCTTCCGGGGGGAAAACTGTTTTTT	CASSHLPGGKLFF
.	TRBV30	TRBD1	TRBJ1-4	TGTGCCTGGAGTGTAAGGGCAGGGGGACTGTTTTTT	CAWSVRAGGLFF
.	TRBV2	.	TRBJ2-3	TGTGCCAGTAGCACGGTGCTCCCCTACACAGATACGCAGTATTTT	CASSTVLPYTDTQYF
.	TRBV18	TRBD1	TRBJ2-3	TGTGCCAGCTCAAGACGTAACACAGGGGGTTCAGGAGATACGCAGTATTTT	CASSRRNTGGSGDTQYF
once	TRBV7-2	.	TRBJ2-3	TGTGCCAGCAGCCCGGGGGTCACAGATACGCAGTATTTT	CASSPGVTDTQYF
.	TRBV29-1	.	TRBJ1-2	TGCAGCGTTGCCGAGGGACTCTATGGCTACACCTTC	CSVAEGLYGYTF
.	TRBV4-3	.	TRBJ2-1	TGCGCCAGCAGCCAAGATACGCGAGGGACTGTTAGCTCCTACAATGAGCAGTTCTTC	CASSQDTRGTVSSYNEQFF
once	TRBV13	TRBD1	TRBJ2-1	TGTGCCAGCAGCTTAGACGGACAGGGGAACGATGAGCAGTTCTTC	CASSLDGQGNDEQFF
.	TRBV5-1	.	TRBJ1-6	TGCGCCAGCAGCTGGGGGCTGACACCACAACCCGATAATTCACCCCTCCACTTT	CASSWGLTPQPDNSPLHF
.	TRBV19	.	TRBJ1-1	TGTGCCAGTAGTATATATTCTGGCAGACTAATGAACACTGAAGCTTTCTTT	CASSIYSGRLMNTEAFF
.	TRBV7-8	.	TRBJ2-3	TGTGCCAGCAGCCAGAAAATTAGCACAGATACGCAGTATTTT	CASSQKISTDTQYF
once	TRBV6-5	TRBD1	TRBJ2-7	TGTGCCAGCACCGACCAGGACAGGACCTACGAGCAGTACTTC	CASTDQDRTYEQYF
few	TRBV18	TRBD1	TRBJ1-6	TGTGCCAGCTCGCCACAGGGGGCTGGTAATTCACCCCTCCACTTT	CASSPQGAGNSPLHF
.	TRBV12-5	TRBD2	TRBJ2-7	TGTGCTAGTGGCCTACATGCACTAGCGGGAATCTCCTACGAGCAGTACTTC	CASGLHALAGISYEQYF
once	TRBV21-1	.	TRBJ2-6	TGTGCCAGCAGCAAAACTATTCGAACTCCGGGACAGGGGTTTCCTGGGGCCAACGTCCTGACTTTC	CASSKTIRTPGQGFPGANVLTF
large	TRBV13	.	TRBJ1-1	TGTGCCAGCAGCTTATACTCGTCCCCGTTCGGAGCTTTCTTT	CASSLYSSPFGAFF
.	TRBV9	.	TRBJ2-1	TGTGCCAGCGGGAGTTACAGGGGACTTTACAATGAGCAGTTCTTC	CASGSYRGLYNEQFF
few	TRBV2	.	TRBJ2-1	TGTGCCAGCGGGGGGGCAGACAGGGGACTACACAATGAGCAGTTCTTC	CASGGADRGLHNEQFF
.	TRBV11-2	.	TRBJ1-3	TGTGCCAGCAGCTTAGTGAGGAACCCCTCTGGAAACACCATATATTTT	CASSLVRNPSGNTIYF
.	TRBV7-9	.	TRBJ2-7	TGTGCCAGCAGCTTAACCCCCGCCGGGACAAATACCTACGAGCAGTACTTC	CASSLTPAGTNTYEQYF
.	TRBV30	.	TRBJ1-3	TGTGCCTGGAGTGAACGGAACACCATATATTTT	CAWSERNTIYF
.	TRBV13	TRBD1	TRBJ2-7	TGTGCCAGCAGCCCGACCTGGGGGACAGAGCCTTACGAGCAGTACTTC	CASSPTWGTEPYEQYF
few	TRBV19	.	TRBJ2-1	TGTGCCACTAGGGCACTAGCTGATTACAATGAGCAGTTCTTC	CATRALADYNEQFF
.	TRBV28	.	TRBJ1-1	TGTGCCAGCAGTTTTTCCTCACCCGGGACTGAGGCTTTCTTT	CASSFSSPGTEAFF
.	TRBV5-1	TRBD1	TRBJ1-6	TGCGCCAGCAGCTTGCGGGACAGCTCGAAGGCACCCCTCCACTTT	CASSLRDSSKAPLHF
.	TRBV19	.	TRBJ1-3	TGTGCCAGTGCACCCAGCTCTGGAAACACCATATATTTT	CASAPSSGNTIYF